Listed here are 9 T cell receptor beta chains from one sample, sequenced in a study of blood T cell repertoires in COVID-19. Produced via immunoSEQ multiplex PCR; TCRdb's table is partial and in-frame only. The table includes roughly 200,000 clones, 88% detected once. The sequenced sample was peripheral blood. All receptors derive from a man younger than 35 with active or convalescent COVID-19.

The chain uses TRBV5-1 and TRBJ1-2; the match to TRBD1 covers 8 bases. CDR1 SGHRS and CDR2 YFSETQ come from the germline V gene. This CDR3 is built from 12 residues. V shed 2 bases, J shed 13 bases, and the junction held 7 bases outside the gene matches. The CDR3 DNA reads as TGCGCCAGCAGCTTAGGACAGGGTAACGTCACCTTC. The encoded protein is CASSLGQGNVTF.

The chain has TRBV29-1 and TRBJ2-5, with a tentative D call TRBD2 (6 bases). Trimming removed 4 bases at V and 10 bases at J, with 22 bases between. The CDR3 sequence is 14 residues long. CDR1 SQVTM and CDR2 ANQGSEA come from the germline V gene. CDR3 nucleotides: TGCAGCGTTGGGGGGGAGAGAACGCGTGAGGACCAGTACTTC. Translation: CSVGGERTREDQYF.

The chain combines TRBV27 with TRBJ2-2; 9 nucleotides line up with TRBD1. Germline lookup yields CDR1 MNHEY and CDR2 SMNVEV (reference sequence). With 1 base clipped from V and 3 bases from J, the junction kept 3 bases outside the gene matches. The length of the CDR3 is 16 residues. CDR3 in amino acids: CASSLWDRVDTGELFF. The CDR3 bases are TGTGCCAGCAGTTTATGGGACAGGGTTGACACCGGGGAGCTGTTTTTT.

V and J are TRBV7-9 and TRBJ2-7; no clear D. The V and J ends lost 0 bases and 2 bases respectively, with 14 bases between them. The CDR3 extends over 16 amino acids. Germline V gives CDR1 SEHNR, CDR2 FQNEAQ (reference sequence). This chain's CDR3 is CASSLAVTDVAYEQYF. DNA for the CDR3: TGTGCCAGCAGCTTAGCGGTAACCGATGTAGCCTACGAGCAGTACTTC.

The gene calls are TRBV10-3 and TRBJ2-1, with TRBD2 matching 14 bases. V shed 9 bases, J shed 9 bases, and the junction held 4 bases outside the gene matches. Per germline, CDR1 ENHRY and CDR2 SYGVKD. The length of the CDR3 is 13 residues. The CDR3 region is CAMGLAGDSEQFF. CDR3 DNA: TGTGCCATGGGACTAGCGGGAGATTCTGAGCAGTTCTTC.

The chain joins TRBV25-1 to TRBJ2-1, with TRBD1 matching 7 bases. V gave up 6 bases and J gave up 6 bases; unmatched junction bases: 2. CDR1 MGHDK and CDR2 SYGVNS come from the germline V gene. This CDR3 region has 12 residues. CDR3 region: CASRTGLNEQFF. The DNA for the CDR3 is TGTGCCAGCAGGACAGGGCTCAATGAGCAGTTCTTC.

Only a few counts were recorded for this clone. V is TRBV2 and J is TRBJ2-3; 8 bases are shared with TRBD2. The CDR3 has 15 amino acids. With V trimmed by 11 bases and J by 2 bases, 12 bases remained unmatched. Germline lookup yields CDR1 SNHLY and CDR2 FYNNEI. CDR3 in amino acids: CAGRGGAFATDTQYF. The CDR3 nucleotides read TGTGCCGGTCGGGGGGGCGCGTTTGCCACAGATACGCAGTATTTT.

The CDR3 sequence is CASSAVQGALDTGELFF. The DNA for the CDR3 is TGTGCCAGCAGCGCCGTACAGGGGGCGCTTGACACCGGGGAGCTGTTTTTT. The chain links TRBV25-1 to TRBJ2-2; 9 positions match TRBD1. V shed 6 bases, J shed 3 bases, and the junction held 11 bases outside the gene matches. Germline V gene data show CDR1 as MGHDK and CDR2 as SYGVNS. The CDR3 totals 17 residues.

J is TRBJ2-2 and V is TRBV10-3, with 7 bases fitting TRBD1. The CDR3 is 15 residues long. Losses at the gene ends were 6 bases for V and 1 base for J; bases not matched to a gene: 5. In germline, CDR1 is ENHRY, CDR2 SYGVKD. CDR3 nucleotides: TGTGCCATCAGCTCGGGACAGATGAACACCGGGGAGCTGTTTTTT. Translation gives CAISSGQMNTGELFF.